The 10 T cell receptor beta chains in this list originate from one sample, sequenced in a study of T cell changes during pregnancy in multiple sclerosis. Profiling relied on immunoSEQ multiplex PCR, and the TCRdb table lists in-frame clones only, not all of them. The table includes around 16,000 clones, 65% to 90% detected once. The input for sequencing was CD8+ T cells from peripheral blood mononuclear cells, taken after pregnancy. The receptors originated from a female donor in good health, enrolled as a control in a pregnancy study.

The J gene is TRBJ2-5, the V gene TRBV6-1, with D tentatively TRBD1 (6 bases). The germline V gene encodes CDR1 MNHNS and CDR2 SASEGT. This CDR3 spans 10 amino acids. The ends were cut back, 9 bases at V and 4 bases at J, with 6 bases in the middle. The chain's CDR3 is CARQGETQYF. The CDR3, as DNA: TGTGCCAGACAGGGAGAGACCCAGTACTTC.

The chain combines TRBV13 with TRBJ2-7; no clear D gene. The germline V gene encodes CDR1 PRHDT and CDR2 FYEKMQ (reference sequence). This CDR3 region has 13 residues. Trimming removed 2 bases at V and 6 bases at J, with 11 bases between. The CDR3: CASSLNPPGEQYF. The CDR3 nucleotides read TGTGCCAGCAGCTTAAACCCACCCGGCGAGCAGTACTTC.

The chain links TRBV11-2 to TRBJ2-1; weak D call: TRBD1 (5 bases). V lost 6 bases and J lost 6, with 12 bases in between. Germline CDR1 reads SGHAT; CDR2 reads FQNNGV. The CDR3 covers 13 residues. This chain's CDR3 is CASSSRQSNEQFF. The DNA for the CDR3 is TGTGCCAGCAGTTCTCGACAGAGCAATGAGCAGTTCTTC.

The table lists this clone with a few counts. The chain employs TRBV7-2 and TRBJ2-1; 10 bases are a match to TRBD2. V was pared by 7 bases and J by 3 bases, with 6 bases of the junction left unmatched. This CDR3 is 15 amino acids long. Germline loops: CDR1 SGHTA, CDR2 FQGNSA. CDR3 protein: CASTRTSGNYNEQFF. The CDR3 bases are TGTGCCAGCACCAGGACTAGCGGTAACTACAATGAGCAGTTCTTC.

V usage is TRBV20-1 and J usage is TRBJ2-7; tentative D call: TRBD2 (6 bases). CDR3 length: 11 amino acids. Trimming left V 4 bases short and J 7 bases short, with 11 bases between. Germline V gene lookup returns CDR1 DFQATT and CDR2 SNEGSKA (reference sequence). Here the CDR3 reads CSATYGSEQYF. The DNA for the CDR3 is TGCAGTGCTACCTACGGGAGTGAGCAGTACTTC.

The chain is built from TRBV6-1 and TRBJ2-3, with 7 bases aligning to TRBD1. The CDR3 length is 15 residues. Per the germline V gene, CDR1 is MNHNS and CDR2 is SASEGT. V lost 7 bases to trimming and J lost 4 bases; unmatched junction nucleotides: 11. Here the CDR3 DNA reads TGTGCCAGCAACCCATCAGCAGGGGGTTCAGATACGCAGTATTTT. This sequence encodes CASNPSAGGSDTQYF.

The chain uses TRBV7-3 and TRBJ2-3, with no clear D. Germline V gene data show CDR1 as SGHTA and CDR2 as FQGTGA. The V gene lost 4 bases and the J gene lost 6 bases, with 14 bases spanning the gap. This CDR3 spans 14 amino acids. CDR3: CASSYIGLQDTQYF. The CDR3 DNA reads TGTGCCAGCAGCTATATTGGATTACAGGATACGCAGTATTTT.

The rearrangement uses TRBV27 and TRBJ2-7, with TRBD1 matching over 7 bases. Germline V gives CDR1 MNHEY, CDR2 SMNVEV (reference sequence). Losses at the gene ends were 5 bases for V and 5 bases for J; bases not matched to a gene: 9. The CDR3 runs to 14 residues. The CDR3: CASSRGQSPDEQYF. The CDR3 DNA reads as TGTGCCAGCAGTCGGGGACAGTCCCCCGACGAGCAGTACTTC.

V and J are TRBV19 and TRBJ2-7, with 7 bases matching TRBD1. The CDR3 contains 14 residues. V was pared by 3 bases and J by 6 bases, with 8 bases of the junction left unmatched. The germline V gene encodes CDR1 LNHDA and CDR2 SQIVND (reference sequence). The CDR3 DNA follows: TGTGCCAGTAGTATTAGGCGACAGGGCGGCGAGCAGTACTTC. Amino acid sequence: CASSIRRQGGEQYF.

In DNA form, the CDR3 reads TGTGCCACCAGACCCGGGACAGTAAGATATGGCTACACCTTC. It is translated as CATRPGTVRYGYTF. The V and J genes are TRBV27 and TRBJ1-2, with 7 bases aligning to TRBD1. The germline V gene encodes CDR1 MNHEY and CDR2 SMNVEV (reference sequence). CDR3 length: 14 amino acids. V lost 10 bases, J lost 5 bases, and 13 bases stayed unmatched.